Below are 20 T cell receptor beta chains sequenced from a single sample in a study of beta chain features in type 1 diabetes (dated by TCRdb to between 2018 and 2020). Overall study outcomes, separate from this receptor: In all four CD4+ subsets, TCRB CDR3 length was moderately but significantly shorter in type 1 diabetes patients.

The receptor library was made with the immunoSEQ multiplex PCR assay. The entire isolated RNA was reverse transcribed using the High Capacity cDNA Reverse Transcription Kit, and thus expressed TCRB transcripts were sequenced. Here the immuneACCESS table is served through TCRdb, limited to in-frame sequences with V and J called. Missing clones are a known gap in these copies; in checked studies unresolved V genes cover under half, and the rest lacks a known reason. Here the sample has 200,000 to 300,000 clones; about a fifth occur a single time. The ten largest clones represent 0.028% of the sample. What these receptors recognize is not known. The sample taken for sequencing was naive CD4+ T cells from blood. The cell subset or site label of this sample denotes: true naive CD4+ T cells. The source is a woman between 40 and 50 years old with type 1 diabetes.

V and J are TRBV7-9 and TRBJ1-4; no clear D. V was shortened by 7 bases and J by 7 bases, with 13 bases between the two germline ends. The germline CDR1 and CDR2 sequences are SEHNR and FQNEAQ (reference sequence). This CDR3 comprises 13 residues. The chain's CDR3 is CASTQPEGEKLFF. CDR3 bases: TGTGCCAGCACCCAACCCGAGGGTGAAAAACTGTTTTTT.

The J gene is TRBJ2-1, the V gene TRBV6-1; 7 positions agree with TRBD1. This CDR3 is 16 amino acids long. Per germline, CDR1 MNHNS and CDR2 SASEGT. J gave up 1 base and V 2 bases, and 5 bases lay outside the gene matches. CDR3 loop: CASSETGVGSYNEQFF. The CDR3 DNA reads as TGTGCCAGCAGTGAAACAGGGGTAGGGTCCTACAATGAGCAGTTCTTC.

In its sample, this clone was seen a few times. J is TRBJ2-7 and V is TRBV4-3; no clear D gene. Germline V CDR1 and CDR2: LGHNA, YSLEER. The CDR3 totals 14 residues. V was trimmed by 2 bases and J by 7 bases, leaving 15 bases between them. DNA of the CDR3: TGCGCCAGCAGCCAACTCAGAGGCACTGGGGAGCAGTACTTC. Translation gives CASSQLRGTGEQYF.

This clone turned up a few times. The gene calls are TRBV5-4 and TRBJ1-4; tentatively, D is TRBD1 (6 bases). This CDR3 spans 14 amino acids. Germline-derived CDR1 and CDR2 are SGHNT and YYREEE (reference sequence). The V gene lost 4 bases and the J gene lost 5 bases, with 12 bases spanning the gap. The chain's CDR3 is CASSQTGTNEKLFF. For the CDR3, the DNA is TGTGCCAGCAGCCAAACAGGGACGAATGAAAAACTGTTTTTT.

The chain's CDR3 is CASRDPSGAYGYTF. Written as DNA, the CDR3 is TGTGCCAGCAGGGACCCCAGCGGAGCCTATGGCTACACCTTC. This chain connects TRBV25-1 to TRBJ1-2; no clear D gene. This CDR3 comprises 14 residues. Germline V gene sequence: CDR1 MGHDK, CDR2 SYGVNS. V shed 6 bases and J shed 4 bases, with 15 bases lying between them.

This clone was detected only a few times. V is TRBV28 and J is TRBJ1-5; D gene ambiguous. CDR3 length: 15 residues. V lost 6 bases to trimming and J lost 0 bases, with 12 bases between them. CDR1 is MDHEN, CDR2 SYDVKM, per germline. In nucleotides, the CDR3 is TGTGCCAGCAGCCCTCCCGGGATTAGCAATCAGCCCCAGCATTTT. This encodes CASSPPGISNQPQHF.

Only a few counts were recorded for this clone. The J gene is TRBJ1-2, the V gene TRBV4-1; 10 nucleotides match TRBD1. The CDR3 sequence is 16 residues long. V shed 3 bases, J shed 7 bases, and the junction held 11 bases outside the gene matches. Germline assignment: CDR1 MGHRA and CDR2 YSYEKL. Here the CDR3 DNA reads TGCGCCAGCAGCCACCCAGCGGACAGGGGGTTTAGTGGCTACACCTTC. It yields the protein CASSHPADRGFSGYTF.

This clone has just a few counts. The J gene is TRBJ1-5, the V gene TRBV7-2, with 8 bases identical to TRBD1. The CDR3 runs to 18 residues. CDR1 is SGHTA, CDR2 FQGNSA, per germline. Unmatched junction bases numbered 10, after V lost 1 base and J lost 2 bases. The CDR3 spells CASSLVPGGDWGNQPQHF. The CDR3, as DNA: TGTGCCAGCAGCTTAGTCCCAGGGGGCGATTGGGGCAATCAGCCCCAGCATTTT.

The rearrangement uses TRBV18 and TRBJ2-2; no reliable D call. V gave up 0 bases and J gave up 7 bases, with 6 bases separating them. CDR3 length equals 13 residues. Germline V gene sequence: CDR1 KGHSH, CDR2 LQKENI. CDR3 in amino acids: CASSPPGSGELFF. The CDR3 region has the DNA TGTGCCAGCTCACCACCGGGCAGCGGGGAGCTGTTTTTT.

This chain links TRBV7-8 with TRBJ2-1, with D unresolved. Germline loops: CDR1 SGHVS, CDR2 FQNEAQ. This CDR3 is built from 11 residues. Trimming shortened V by 9 bases and J by 7 bases, and 10 bases separated the two germline ends. CDR3 sequence: CASSPVNEQFF. The CDR3 nucleotides read TGTGCCAGTAGCCCGGTTAATGAGCAGTTCTTC.

This clone was counted between two and nine times. The chain recombines TRBV30 with TRBJ2-7, with 8 bases aligning to TRBD1. The CDR3 is 12 amino acids. From germline, CDR1 is GTSNPN and CDR2 SVGIG (reference sequence). Trimming took 1 base from V and 6 from J; bases not matched to a gene: 2. Here the CDR3 reads CAWSGTGFEQYF. CDR3 coding DNA: TGTGCCTGGAGTGGGACAGGGTTCGAGCAGTACTTC.

The rearrangement joins TRBV9 to TRBJ2-5; 12 bases agree with TRBD2. The V segment lost 0 bases and the J segment 5 bases; nucleotides outside the gene matches: 5. Germline V CDR1 and CDR2: SGDLS, YYNGEE. This CDR3 has 16 amino acids. The CDR3 region is CASSVGLAGAAETQYF. In DNA, the CDR3 is TGTGCCAGCAGCGTAGGACTAGCGGGGGCGGCTGAGACCCAGTACTTC.

This clone came up a few times. This chain connects TRBV27 to TRBJ1-2; 9 nucleotides match TRBD1. Looked up from germline, CDR1 is MNHEY and CDR2 is SMNVEV (reference sequence). This CDR3 is 13 amino acids long. V trimming: 4 bases; J trimming: 8 bases; junction bases outside the gene matches: 5. Here the CDR3 reads CASSYRTGDGYTF. The DNA of the CDR3 is TGTGCCAGCAGTTATCGGACAGGGGACGGCTACACCTTC.

This clone has more than one count but fewer than ten. The V call is TRBV2, the J call TRBJ1-2, with a weak D call TRBD1 (5 bases). There are 18 residues in the CDR3. V lost 3 bases, J lost 2 bases, and 22 bases lay in between. Germline CDR1 SNHLY, CDR2 FYNNEI. The chain's CDR3 is CASSDPGQGRLWNYGYTF. CDR3 nucleotide sequence: TGTGCCAGCAGTGATCCTGGGCAGGGCCGCCTATGGAACTATGGCTACACCTTC.

In this sample, this clone turned up a few times. This sequence joins TRBV28 and TRBJ2-5; 14 bases agree with TRBD2. This CDR3 spans 15 amino acids. V dropped 8 bases and J dropped 5; count of bases not matched to a gene: 7. Germline V gene sequence: CDR1 MDHEN, CDR2 SYDVKM. CDR3 in DNA: TGTGCCAGCGGGCCAGGACTAGCGGGAGGCGAGACCCAGTACTTC. Translated, it gives CASGPGLAGGETQYF.

This clone occurred a few times. CDR3 sequence reads: CASSFLSGELFF. As DNA, the CDR3 is TGTGCCAGCAGTTTCCTGTCCGGGGAGCTGTTTTTT. The rearrangement links TRBV27 to TRBJ2-2, with D hard to call. The germline gives CDR1 MNHEY, CDR2 SMNVEV (reference sequence). The CDR3 runs 12 residues. Trimming removed 3 bases at V and 6 bases at J, with 5 bases between.

This clone was observed a few times. The chain carries TRBV5-1 and TRBJ2-2, with TRBD1 matching over 7 bases. J was trimmed by 0 bases and V by 3 bases; bases with no gene match: 2. The CDR3 runs 15 residues. Germline lookup yields CDR1 SGHRS and CDR2 YFSETQ. The CDR3 DNA follows: TGCGCCAGCAGCTGGGGGACAGCGAACACCGGGGAGCTGTTTTTT. Translation gives CASSWGTANTGELFF.

This clone was seen only once. The chain links TRBV4-3 to TRBJ2-7; TRBD1 agrees at 7 bases. This CDR3 comprises 16 residues. Trimming cost V 4 bases and J 0 bases; bases outside gene matches: 9. Germline CDR1 LGHNA, CDR2 YSLEER. CDR3 region: CASSLTRDSLSYEQYF. DNA of the CDR3: TGCGCCAGCAGCCTTACTCGGGACAGTCTCTCCTACGAGCAGTACTTC.

This clone occurred a few times. The rearrangement uses TRBV9 and TRBJ1-4; D gene uncertain. Germline V gene sequence: CDR1 SGDLS, CDR2 YYNGEE. V gave up 1 base and J gave up 7 bases, with 11 bases separating them. The CDR3 is 14 residues long. The CDR3 spells CASSVLPGSEKLFF. CDR3 DNA: TGTGCCAGCAGCGTATTGCCGGGGAGTGAAAAACTGTTTTTT. Looking up the rest from reference TRBV9 and TRBJ1-4 gives the full variable domain: DSGVTQTPKHLITATGQRVTLRCSPRSGDLSVYWYQQSLDQGLQFLIQYYNGEERAKGNILERFSAQQFPDLHSELNLSSLELGDSALYFCASSVLPGSEKLFFGSGTQLSVL.

Only a few counts were recorded for this clone. The DNA for the CDR3 is TGTGCCAGCAGCGTAGCCAGGGGGCAAGGCTACACCTTC. Translation gives CASSVARGQGYTF. This sequence joins TRBV9 and TRBJ1-2; 8 positions match TRBD1. The CDR3 covers 13 residues. V shed 0 bases and J 8 bases; nucleotides not matched to a gene: 3. Germline lookup yields CDR1 SGDLS and CDR2 YYNGEE.